A selection of T cell receptor beta chains follows, all from one sample in a study of T cell clones after liver transplantation. The table came from immunoSEQ multiplex PCR; TCRdb's copy has only in-frame clones and leaves some out. The sample shows fewer than 7,000 clones, nearly 80% of them seen only once. This specimen was CD8+ T cells from blood, taken just over 45 months after liver transplant. All receptors come from a human patient who received a liver transplant. The graft donor may have given rise to some T cells. The CDR3 runs from the conserved cysteine through the conserved F or W. The D gene is left open where the match is weak.

V gene: TRBV15; J gene: TRBJ1-1; D gene: .; CDR3 protein: CATNGGMNTEAFF; CDR3 DNA: TGTGCCACCAACGGGGGGATGAACACTGAAGCTTTCTTT
V gene: TRBV19; J gene: TRBJ1-1; D gene: .; CDR3 protein: CASSIGAVNTEAFF; CDR3 DNA: TGTGCCAGTAGTATAGGTGCCGTGAACACTGAAGCTTTCTTT
V gene: TRBV19; J gene: TRBJ2-3; D gene: .; CDR3 protein: CASSILSSSGDTQYF; CDR3 DNA: TGTGCCAGTAGTATACTAAGCAGTTCTGGAGATACGCAGTATTTT
V gene: TRBV19; J gene: TRBJ2-3; D gene: TRBD1; CDR3 protein: CASTTGTGVADTQYF; CDR3 DNA: TGTGCCAGTACGACCGGGACAGGGGTCGCAGATACGCAGTATTTT
V gene: TRBV2; J gene: TRBJ2-3; D gene: .; CDR3 protein: CASSVVGSNTDTQYF; CDR3 DNA: TGTGCCAGCAGTGTGGTGGGCTCTAACACAGATACGCAGTATTTT
V gene: TRBV7-2; J gene: TRBJ2-7; D gene: .; CDR3 protein: CASSRSLGAGEQYF; CDR3 DNA: TGTGCCAGCAGCCGCTCCCTGGGGGCGGGGGAGCAGTACTTC
V gene: TRBV7-9; J gene: TRBJ1-2; D gene: .; CDR3 protein: CASSLFEGHGYTF; CDR3 DNA: TGTGCCAGCAGCTTATTTGAAGGCCATGGCTACACCTTC
V gene: TRBV6-6; J gene: TRBJ2-3; D gene: .; CDR3 protein: CATQLPSTDTQYF; CDR3 DNA: TGTGCCACCCAGTTACCCAGCACAGATACGCAGTATTTT
V gene: TRBV7-6; J gene: TRBJ1-4; D gene: .; CDR3 protein: CASSLGQLGEKLFF; CDR3 DNA: TGTGCCAGCAGCTTAGGGCAATTGGGGGAAAAACTGTTTTTT
V gene: TRBV25-1; J gene: TRBJ2-7; D gene: .; CDR3 protein: CASSAGHEQYF; CDR3 DNA: TGTGCCAGCAGTGCCGGACACGAGCAGTACTTC
V gene: TRBV7-9; J gene: TRBJ1-1; D gene: TRBD1; CDR3 protein: CASSPLDRATEAFF; CDR3 DNA: TGTGCCAGCAGCCCCCTTGACAGGGCAACTGAAGCTTTCTTT
V gene: TRBV5-1; J gene: TRBJ2-2; D gene: .; CDR3 protein: CASSQGGELFF; CDR3 DNA: TGCGCCAGCAGCCAGGGGGGAGAGCTGTTTTTT